This T cell receptor beta chain was profiled in a study of cytomegalovirus exposure and HLA in healthy donors. Whole-study findings and limits: TCR beta V- and J-gene trimming was later associated with a missense DCLRE1C variant. Rare TCR sequences predominated, though certain public TCRs were found in many donors.

About this clone itself: Its specificity is not known.

60 Vbeta and 13 Jbeta primers were used in PCR. Here immunoSEQ multiplex PCR was the method, and the copy in TCRdb shows in-frame clones only, minus some. The table includes some 45,000 clones, roughly 76% detected once. There were likely unrecorded immune exposures, though donors were nominally healthy when sampled. CDR3 size: 15 residues. CDR1 SGHTA and CDR2 FQGNSA come from the germline V gene. The V gene lost 1 base and the J gene lost 6 bases, with 13 bases spanning the gap. The chain has TRBV7-2 and TRBJ1-5; a weak D match, TRBD1 (5 bases). The sequence was obtained from a man aged 30 to 45 in good health and CMV-seronegative. The sample consisted of PBMCs. The CDR3 reads CASSLEGALGQPQHF. The DNA of the CDR3 is TGTGCCAGCAGCTTAGAAGGGGCTCTAGGTCAGCCCCAGCATTTT.